Listed here are 29 T cell receptor beta chains from one sample, sequenced in a study of T cells in Graves' hyperthyroidism and ophthalmopathy. What was amplified from RNA transcripts were TCR beta CDR3 regions. First-round RT-PCR with HTBI primers amplified the TCR CDR3 region. Using its own MiXCR run on the multiplex PCR reads, TCRdb lists one record per CDR3 protein. In the table there are 620,000 or so distinct CDR3 sequences, around 15% of which are singletons. The sample comprised blood. These receptor sequences come from a woman in her 50s with Graves' ophthalmopathy.

This clonotype was picked up many times. The rearrangement uses TRBV28 and TRBJ1-1; no clear D gene. Trimming removed 7 bases at V and 3 bases at J, with 21 bases between. The germline V gene encodes CDR1 MDHEN and CDR2 SYDVKM. The CDR3 is 16 amino acids. The DNA for the CDR3 is TGTGCCAGCAAGAGAGGACGGGGAGAGTGGTACACTGAAGCTTTCTTT. Its protein is CASKRGRGEWYTEAFF.

This clonotype was counted only a few times. The chain recombines TRBV4-2 with TRBJ1-1, with a weak D call TRBD1 (6 bases). This CDR3 contains 18 residues. Germline loops: CDR1 LGHNA, CDR2 YNFKEQ. The V and J ends lost 1 base and 3 bases respectively, with 21 bases between them. CDR3 residues: CASSQGLIYSGGYTEAFF. In nucleotides, the CDR3 is TGTGCCAGCAGCCAAGGTCTTATTTACTCGGGGGGCTACACTGAAGCTTTCTTT.

This clonotype was seen ten or more times. CDR3 in amino acids: CASSLIGGLANEQYF. The CDR3 DNA is TGTGCCAGCAGCTTAATCGGTGGACTAGCGAACGAGCAGTACTTC. The chain has TRBV7-9 and TRBJ2-7; 9 nucleotides match TRBD2. CDR1 is SEHNR, CDR2 FQNEAQ, per germline (reference sequence). V shed 2 bases, J shed 5 bases, and the junction held 7 bases outside the gene matches. The CDR3 extends over 15 amino acids.

In this sample, this clonotype turned up many times. The chain is built from TRBV9 and TRBJ2-1; 9 bases map to TRBD2. CDR1 and CDR2 (germline): SGDLS, YYNGEE. J lost 7 bases, V lost 0 bases, and 11 bases had no gene match. The CDR3 has 17 residues. The CDR3 sequence is CASSVEIGAGGRNEQFF. CDR3 nucleotides: TGTGCCAGCAGCGTAGAAATCGGAGCGGGAGGTCGAAATGAGCAGTTCTTC.

For this clonotype: This may come from a read error, since a much larger clone is one base off. The genes are TRBV11-1 and TRBJ2-3; TRBD2 aligns across 7 bases. Germline V lookup: CDR1 SGHAT, CDR2 FQDESV (reference sequence). The CDR3 has 16 residues. Here the CDR3 DNA reads TGTGCCAGCACCTTAGCTAGCGGATCTAGCACAGATACGCAGTATTTT. Its protein product is CASTLASGSSTDTQYF.

The sample holds many counts of this clonotype. The rearrangement uses TRBV6-1 and TRBJ1-2, with 9 bases lining up with TRBD1. The junction had 11 bases not matched to a gene; V was cut back by 5 bases and J by 4 bases. Germline assignment: CDR1 MNHNS and CDR2 SASEGT. The CDR3 is 16 residues long. The CDR3 spells CASSYLGTGLTYGYTF. The CDR3 DNA follows: TGTGCCAGCAGTTACTTAGGGACAGGGCTCACCTATGGCTACACCTTC.

This chain joins TRBV29-1 and TRBJ1-3; 7 positions agree with TRBD1. This CDR3 has 15 residues. The V and J ends lost 4 bases and 0 bases, in that order; junction bases with no gene match: 6. Looked up from germline, CDR1 is SQVTM and CDR2 is ANQGSEA. CDR3 nucleotide sequence: TGCAGCGTTGCTGGGACAGCTCCCTCTGGAAACACCATATATTTT. This codes for CSVAGTAPSGNTIYF.

This clonotype was observed at least ten times. For the CDR3, the DNA is TGTGCCAGCAGCGTAACGAGGACAGAGACTACAGATACGCAGTATTTT. It translates to CASSVTRTETTDTQYF. The chain has TRBV9 and TRBJ2-3, with D tentatively TRBD1 (6 bases). Germline V gene data show CDR1 as SGDLS and CDR2 as YYNGEE. Deletions cut 1 base from V and 3 bases from J, with 15 bases between. This CDR3 spans 16 amino acids.

This chain joins TRBV4-2 and TRBJ1-2, with D unresolved. The V gene lost 0 bases and the J gene lost 6 bases, with 14 bases spanning the gap. Germline CDR1 and CDR2: LGHNA and YNFKEQ. The CDR3 extends over 15 amino acids. CDR3 sequence: CASSQEAGFRHGYTF. CDR3 bases: TGTGCCAGCAGCCAAGAGGCAGGTTTCCGCCATGGCTACACCTTC.

This chain uses TRBV7-9 with TRBJ2-7, with 9 bases matching TRBD1. The CDR3 has 15 amino acids. Per germline, CDR1 SEHNR and CDR2 FQNEAQ (reference sequence). The V segment lost 1 base and the J segment 1 base; nucleotides outside the gene matches: 2. CDR3 bases: TGTGCCAGCAGCTTAGGGGACAGGGCGTCCTACGAGCAGTACTTC. Protein sequence: CASSLGDRASYEQYF. The whole variable domain, remainder taken from reference TRBV7-9 and TRBJ2-7, is DTGVSQNPRHKITKRGQNVTFRCDPISEHNRLYWYRQTLGQGPEFLTYFQNEAQLEKSRLLSDRFSAERPKGSFSTLEIQRTEQGDSAMYLCASSLGDRASYEQYFGPGTRLTVT.

This clonotype was detected only a few times. The CDR3 coding sequence is TGTGCCACCAGTGACCCCGGGACGCCCTATGGCTACACCTTC. It yields the protein CATSDPGTPYGYTF. The rearrangement links TRBV24-1 to TRBJ1-2; weak D call: TRBD1 (5 bases). Per the germline V gene, CDR1 is KGHDR and CDR2 is SFDVKD. Between the trimmed V and J ends, which lost 4 bases and 4 bases, there was a span of 12 bases. The CDR3 totals 14 residues.

The sample holds many counts of this clonotype. V and J are TRBV12-3 or TRBV12-4 and TRBJ1-2; maybe TRBD1 (5 bases). The CDR3 contains 14 residues. The germline V and J ends were trimmed by 2 bases and 1 base, with 8 bases remaining between them. CDR3 sequence: CASSLRGRNYGYTF. The CDR3 DNA is TGTGCCAGCAGTTTAAGGGGACGTAACTATGGCTACACCTTC.

The V and J genes are TRBV19 and TRBJ1-4, with 7 bases that match TRBD1. The CDR3 has 14 residues. The junction had 6 bases not matched to a gene; V was cut back by 4 bases and J by 7 bases. Germline V gene lookup returns CDR1 LNHDA and CDR2 SQIVND (reference sequence). The CDR3, as DNA: TGTGCCAGTAGTACGACAGGGAGTCGTGAAAAACTGTTTTTT. The encoded protein is CASSTTGSREKLFF.

This clonotype was seen repeatedly, ten times or more. V gene TRBV12-5 combines with J gene TRBJ1-1; 8 nucleotides align to TRBD1. Looked up from germline, CDR1 is LGHNT and CDR2 is FRNRAP. CDR3 length: 15 amino acids. V gave up 6 bases and J gave up 3 bases; unmatched junction bases: 9. The DNA for the CDR3 is TGTGCTAGTGGAAGGGACAGGCGGTGGGACACTGAAGCTTTCTTT. It encodes CASGRDRRWDTEAFF.

The chain combines TRBV30 with TRBJ1-4, with D maybe TRBD1 (5 bases). Between the trimmed V and J ends, which lost 6 bases and 7 bases, there was a span of 18 bases. This CDR3 spans 14 amino acids. Germline V gives CDR1 GTSNPN, CDR2 SVGIG (reference sequence). The DNA of the CDR3 is TGTGCCTGCACTCTCCGGGACCCGCGTGAAAAACTGTTTTTT. This gives the protein CACTLRDPREKLFF.

This clonotype was recorded many times. The V call is TRBV30, the J call TRBJ1-2; D not certain. The ends were cut back, 2 bases at V and 4 bases at J, with 11 bases in the middle. The CDR3 loop spans 13 amino acids. CDR1 and CDR2 (germline): GTSNPN, SVGIG (reference sequence). The CDR3 sequence is CAWSPRVTYGYTF. CDR3 bases: TGTGCCTGGAGTCCGCGAGTAACCTATGGCTACACCTTC.

The chain is built from TRBV29-1 and TRBJ2-2, with D possibly matching TRBD2 (6 bases). The ends were cut back, 6 bases at V and 4 bases at J, with 15 bases in the middle. Germline assignment: CDR1 SQVTM and CDR2 ANQGSEA. This CDR3 is 14 amino acids long. The CDR3 sequence: CSVTGRRGTGELFF. For the CDR3, the DNA is TGCAGCGTAACTGGCAGGCGGGGCACCGGGGAGCTGTTTTTT.

This clonotype occurred many times. The V gene is TRBV27, the J gene TRBJ2-1; D not resolved. The CDR3 spans 14 residues. The germline V gene has CDR1 MNHEY and CDR2 SMNVEV (reference sequence). Trimming pared 6 bases from V and 4 bases from J, leaving 13 bases between. CDR3 amino acids: CASSLDRPYNEQFF. CDR3 nucleotides: TGTGCCAGCAGCCTGGACCGTCCGTACAATGAGCAGTTCTTC.

The chain is built from TRBV5-5 and TRBJ2-5; maybe TRBD1 (5 bases). With 1 base removed from V and 5 bases from J, the gap between germline ends came to 12 bases. This CDR3 has 14 amino acids. CDR1 is SGHKS and CDR2 is YYEKEE in the germline V gene (reference sequence). The CDR3 loop is CASSLWGGSETQYF. CDR3 sequence (DNA): TGTGCCAGCAGCTTGTGGGGCGGTTCCGAGACCCAGTACTTC. The whole variable domain, filled in from reference TRBV5-5 and TRBJ2-5, reads DAGVTQSPTHLIKTRGQQVTLRCSPISGHKSVSWYQQVLGQGPQFIFQYYEKEERGRGNFPDRFSARQFPNYSSELNVNALLLGDSALYLCASSLWGGSETQYFGPGTRLLVL.

The gene calls are TRBV18 and TRBJ2-3; 8 nucleotides line up with TRBD1. The CDR3 has 17 amino acids. With 3 bases clipped from V and 0 bases from J, the junction kept 8 bases outside the gene matches. Germline V CDR1 and CDR2: KGHSH, LQKENI. The CDR3 protein is CASSPMTGQGSTDTQYF. The CDR3, as DNA: TGTGCCAGCTCACCTATGACCGGACAGGGTAGCACAGATACGCAGTATTTT.

The chain joins TRBV18 to TRBJ2-7, with 14 bases that match TRBD2. After removal of 0 bases from V and 2 bases from J, the junction contained 6 bases not matched to a gene. Germline lookup yields CDR1 KGHSH and CDR2 LQKENI. This CDR3 has 18 amino acids. The CDR3, as DNA: TGTGCCAGCTCACCACCGGGACTAGCGGGAGCGGTTACCTACGAGCAGTACTTC. It is translated as CASSPPGLAGAVTYEQYF.

This clonotype occurred once. The chain carries TRBV20-1 and TRBJ2-7, with D tentatively TRBD1 (6 bases). CDR1 is DFQATT and CDR2 is SNEGSKA in the germline V gene (reference sequence). Trimming cost V 1 base and J 2 bases, with 15 bases left between them. The CDR3 spans 15 residues. The DNA of the CDR3 is TGCAGTGCTAGAGGTTCAGGGGAGCTAACCTACGAGCAGTACTTC. Amino acids: CSARGSGELTYEQYF.

The V call is TRBV20-1, the J call TRBJ2-1; 11 positions agree with TRBD2. Germline CDR1 is DFQATT and CDR2 is SNEGSKA (reference sequence). With V trimmed by 4 bases and J by 8 bases, 7 bases remained unmatched. This CDR3 contains 14 residues. Here the CDR3 DNA reads TGCAGTGCTATCTCTAGCGGGAGGATACATGAGCAGTTCTTC. It translates to CSAISSGRIHEQFF.

There are many counts of this clonotype. V gene TRBV7-3 combines with J gene TRBJ2-1, with 8 nucleotides matching TRBD1. Germline assignment: CDR1 SGHTA and CDR2 FQGTGA. CDR3 size: 15 residues. Trimming at V came to 2 bases and at J to 6 bases, leaving 6 bases not matched to a gene. The chain's CDR3 is CASSLFGQGPNEQFF. CDR3 sequence (DNA): TGTGCCAGCAGCTTATTCGGACAGGGCCCCAATGAGCAGTTCTTC.

In this sample, this clonotype turned up a few times. The rearrangement joins TRBV9 to TRBJ1-4, with D unclear. The V end lost 3 bases, the J end lost 8 bases, and 14 bases lay between the germline ends. CDR3 size: 14 residues. Looked up from germline, CDR1 is SGDLS and CDR2 is YYNGEE. DNA of the CDR3: TGTGCCAGCAGCGACCCGGGAGCGGGGGAAAAACTGTTTTTT. This gives the protein CASSDPGAGEKLFF. Full variable domain (missing parts from reference TRBV9 and TRBJ1-4): DSGVTQTPKHLITATGQRVTLRCSPRSGDLSVYWYQQSLDQGLQFLIQYYNGEERAKGNILERFSAQQFPDLHSELNLSSLELGDSALYFCASSDPGAGEKLFFGSGTQLSVL.

Details on this clonotype: One end of the junction fails to match germline, which may point to a read error. The chain employs TRBV19 and TRBJ1-2, with 12 nucleotides matching TRBD1. CDR3 length equals 18 residues. Germline V gene lookup returns CDR1 LNHDA and CDR2 SQIVND (reference sequence). The CDR3 nucleotides are TGTGCCAGTAGCCCGGGGACAGGGGGCCTACCAACTAACTATGGCTACGCCTTC. This gives the protein CASSPGTGGLPTNYGYAF.

There are a few counts of this clonotype. The chain employs TRBV20-1 and TRBJ2-3; D perhaps matches TRBD2 (5 bases). V gave up 8 bases and J gave up 13 bases, with 10 bases separating them. The CDR3 covers 8 residues. The germline CDR1 and CDR2 sequences are DFQATT and SNEGSKA (reference sequence). CDR3 in DNA: TGCAGTTATAACGGGGAGTATTTT. Translating gives CSYNGEYF.

This clonotype was seen many times. Here the CDR3 reads CASSSGNTDTQYF. In nucleotides, the CDR3 is TGCGCCAGCAGCTCGGGCAACACAGATACGCAGTATTTT. The chain carries TRBV5-1 and TRBJ2-3; D unclear. V was shortened by 3 bases and J by 2 bases, with 7 bases between the two germline ends. This CDR3 is built from 13 residues. Germline V lookup: CDR1 SGHRS, CDR2 YFSETQ.

This clonotype was picked up many times. V gene TRBV5-1 combines with J gene TRBJ1-2; no clear D. With 3 bases removed from V and 5 bases from J, the gap between germline ends came to 11 bases. Per germline, CDR1 SGHRS and CDR2 YFSETQ. This CDR3 has 13 residues. CDR3 residues: CASSSQREYGYTF. As DNA, the CDR3 is TGCGCCAGCAGCTCGCAAAGGGAATATGGCTACACCTTC.